This T cell receptor beta chain was identified during a study of cytomegalovirus exposure and HLA in healthy donors. Study-level points and caveats: There were a few CMV-associated chains whose specificity for CMV antigens was confirmed in vitro. It has been reported that TCR beta sequences accurately predicted the HLA-A and HLA-B alleles of most subjects. An analysis that came later showed most CMV-associated TCR beta chains appearing HLA-restricted.

V lost 5 bases and J lost 6; bases outside the gene matches: 7. Germline-derived CDR1 and CDR2 are SQVTM and ANQGSEA. CDR3 size: 14 residues. PCR employed 60 Vbeta and 13 Jbeta primers. Measured with immunoSEQ multiplex PCR; TCRdb has only the in-frame clones, and not every one. In the table there are 150,000 to 200,000 clones, around 80% of which are singletons. Details on this clone: Its target is not known.

This sequence originates from a male donor in good health and CMV-seropositive. The chain links TRBV29-1 to TRBJ2-1; 10 bases align to TRBD1. Sequenced: PBMCs. Written as DNA, the CDR3 is TGCAGCGTTTCCGGGACAGGGGTTATCAATGAGCAGTTCTTC. Translating gives CSVSGTGVINEQFF.